What follows are 3 T cell receptor beta chains derived from one specimen sequenced in a study of shared clonotypes between healthy human individuals. The table came from immunoSEQ multiplex PCR; TCRdb's copy has only in-frame clones and leaves some out. The sample records 1,500,000 or so clones, approximately 98.5% being singletons. Sequenced sample: naive CD4+ T cells sorted from blood. Described subset: CD45RA+ positively selected. These receptors were collected from a man aged 25-45 years in good health.

The CDR3: CASSFPRDSSGNTIYF. CDR3 DNA sequence: TGTGCCAGCAGCTTTCCGAGGGACAGTTCTGGAAACACCATATATTTT. The V gene is TRBV5-6, the J gene TRBJ1-3, with 7 bases lining up with TRBD1. Germline V gene data show CDR1 as SGHDT and CDR2 as YYEEEE. The V gene end was trimmed by 2 bases and the J gene end by 1 base; junction bases not matched to a gene: 6. This CDR3 comprises 16 residues. Looking up the rest from reference TRBV5-6 and TRBJ1-3 gives the full variable domain: DAGVTQSPTHLIKTRGQQVTLRCSPKSGHDTVSWYQQALGQGPQFIFQYYEEEERQRGNFPDRFSGHQFPNYSSELNVNALLLGDSALYLCASSFPRDSSGNTIYFGEGSWLTVV.

The chain recombines TRBV5-6 with TRBJ2-7; TRBD2 matches 14 bases. Germline assignment: CDR1 SGHDT and CDR2 YYEEEE. The CDR3 contains 15 residues. J was trimmed by 5 bases and V by 5 bases; bases with no gene match: 6. The CDR3 sequence is CASSITGLAGDEQYF. The CDR3, as DNA: TGTGCCAGCAGTATTACGGGACTAGCGGGAGACGAGCAGTACTTC. The full variable domain, rest sourced from reference TRBV5-6 and TRBJ2-7, is DAGVTQSPTHLIKTRGQQVTLRCSPKSGHDTVSWYQQALGQGPQFIFQYYEEEERQRGNFPDRFSGHQFPNYSSELNVNALLLGDSALYLCASSITGLAGDEQYFGPGTRLTVT.

This clone has only a few counts. Here the CDR3 DNA reads TGTGCCAGCAGCATCCTGAACACCGGGGAGCTGTTTTTT. Residues: CASSILNTGELFF. The chain couples TRBV7-3 to TRBJ2-2, with no clear D. The ends were cut back, 5 bases at V and 1 base at J, with 5 bases in the middle. CDR3 length: 13 amino acids. Germline values: CDR1 SGHTA, CDR2 FQGTGA.